Following are 24 T cell receptor beta chains from one sample sequenced in a study of blood T cell repertoires in COVID-19. Assay used: immunoSEQ multiplex PCR; TCRdb lists only in-frame clones, some missing. The sample contains some 130,000 clones, roughly 83% of which appear only once. The sample was peripheral blood. These TCRs come from a woman in her 30s who had recovered from COVID-19.

V usage is TRBV7-9 and J usage is TRBJ2-7; D remains unclear. Deletions cut 4 bases from V and 2 bases from J, with 3 bases between. Germline CDR1 is SEHNR and CDR2 is FQNEAQ (reference sequence). This CDR3 has 11 residues. CDR3 in amino acids: CASSSAYEQYF. The CDR3 DNA reads as TGTGCCAGCAGCTCCGCCTACGAGCAGTACTTC.

V usage is TRBV3-1 (or the pseudogene TRBV3-2) and J usage is TRBJ1-1; D possibly corresponds to TRBD1 (6 bases). Germline CDR1 is LGHDT and CDR2 is YNNKEL (reference sequence). The CDR3 runs 14 residues. Trimming took off 5 bases at V and 0 bases at J, with 10 bases between the two ends. DNA of the CDR3: TGTGCCAGCAGCAGGGGGATTCTGAACACTGAAGCTTTCTTT. Amino acid sequence: CASSRGILNTEAFF.

The V gene is TRBV29-1, the J gene TRBJ1-2; 7 nucleotides match TRBD1. There are 12 residues in the CDR3. Losses at the gene ends were 6 bases for V and 2 bases for J; bases not matched to a gene: 3. Germline V gene data show CDR1 as SQVTM and CDR2 as ANQGSEA. Here the CDR3 reads CSVRGQNYGYTF. CDR3 coding DNA: TGCAGCGTCCGGGGACAGAACTATGGCTACACCTTC.

CDR3 DNA: TGTGCCAGCAGCGTCCAATTAGGGGCCACCGGGGAGCTGTTTTTT. Protein: CASSVQLGATGELFF. V usage is TRBV9 and J usage is TRBJ2-2; tentatively, D is TRBD1 (5 bases). This CDR3 spans 15 amino acids. The germline V gene encodes CDR1 SGDLS and CDR2 YYNGEE. The V and J ends lost 2 bases and 4 bases respectively, with 12 bases between them.

V and J are TRBV12-3 or TRBV12-4 and TRBJ2-7; D is unresolved. Trimming took 6 bases from V and 0 from J, leaving 6 bases between them. CDR3 size: 12 residues. The CDR3 region has the DNA TGTGCCAGCAGCGTCAGCTCCTACGAGCAGTACTTC. Protein product: CASSVSSYEQYF.

This clone was seen once. The chain joins TRBV15 to TRBJ1-5, with D unclear. V lost 0 bases and J 0 bases, leaving 3 bases between the germline ends. Germline V lookup: CDR1 LNHNV, CDR2 YYDKDF (reference sequence). The CDR3 loop spans 14 amino acids. CDR3 residues: CATSRDLSNQPQHF. In DNA form, the CDR3 reads TGTGCCACCAGCAGAGACCTTAGCAATCAGCCCCAGCATTTT. Full variable domain (outside the CDR3, taken from reference TRBV15 and TRBJ1-5): DAMVIQNPRYQVTQFGKPVTLSCSQTLNHNVMYWYQQKSSQAPKLLFHYYDKDFNNEADTPDNFQSRRPNTSFCFLDIRSPGLGDTAMYLCATSRDLSNQPQHFGDGTRLSIL.

The chain has TRBV5-6 and TRBJ2-7, with 7 bases fitting TRBD1. Germline CDR1 reads SGHDT; CDR2 reads YYEEEE. With V trimmed by 4 bases and J by 3 bases, 4 bases remained unmatched. The CDR3 sequence is 13 residues long. In DNA, the CDR3 is TGTGCCAGCAGCCCGGGACAGATCTACGAGCAGTACTTC. Translated: CASSPGQIYEQYF.

This chain uses TRBV5-4 with TRBJ2-1; 14 nucleotides agree with TRBD2. Germline loops: CDR1 SGHNT, CDR2 YYREEE (reference sequence). The V gene end was trimmed by 6 bases and the J gene end by 8 bases; junction bases not matched to a gene: 10. This CDR3 has 16 amino acids. CDR3 nucleotide sequence: TGTGCCAGCACCATGACTAGCGGGAGGGCCGCGGATGAGCAGTTCTTC. The encoded protein is CASTMTSGRAADEQFF.

The V and J genes are TRBV19 and TRBJ1-2, with D possibly matching TRBD1 (6 bases). Trimming shortened V by 3 bases and J by 3 bases, and 11 bases separated the two germline ends. Germline V gene data show CDR1 as LNHDA and CDR2 as SQIVND (reference sequence). The CDR3 loop spans 14 amino acids. Written as DNA, the CDR3 is TGTGCCAGTAGTATCGGGACATTGTACTATGGCTACACCTTC. Amino acids: CASSIGTLYYGYTF.

V gene TRBV27 combines with J gene TRBJ1-1, with D hard to call. Trimming left V 4 bases short and J 6 bases short, with 18 bases between. In germline, CDR1 is MNHEY, CDR2 SMNVEV (reference sequence). The CDR3 is 15 residues long. The CDR3 nucleotides are TGTGCCAGCAGTTCATCGATGAGTGCACGCGCTGAAGCTTTCTTT. It codes for CASSSSMSARAEAFF.

The chain has TRBV11-2 and TRBJ2-7; D not certain. Germline V gene data show CDR1 as SGHAT and CDR2 as FQNNGV. The CDR3 has 15 residues. The V end lost 4 bases, the J end lost 6 bases, and 19 bases lay between the germline ends. CDR3 in amino acids: CASSSLRRYPGEQYF. The CDR3 DNA reads TGTGCCAGCAGCTCCCTCCGGCGGTACCCTGGCGAGCAGTACTTC.

CDR3 protein: CSVTTVMNTEAFF. The DNA of the CDR3 is TGCAGCGTTACGACAGTTATGAACACTGAAGCTTTCTTT. J is TRBJ1-1 and V is TRBV29-1, with D possibly matching TRBD1 (5 bases). This CDR3 has 13 residues. The germline gives CDR1 SQVTM, CDR2 ANQGSEA. Trimming left V 5 bases short and J 0 bases short, with 10 bases between.

The chain is built from TRBV7-3 and TRBJ2-1, with 11 positions matching TRBD2. Germline trimming cut 0 bases from V and 6 bases from J; bases unmatched to any gene: 1. CDR1 and CDR2 from the germline V gene are SGHTA and FQGTGA. The CDR3 loop spans 15 amino acids. In DNA form, the CDR3 reads TGTGCCAGCAGCTTAACGACTAGCGGGGTCAATGAGCAGTTCTTC. It translates to CASSLTTSGVNEQFF.

The chain couples TRBV13 to TRBJ2-5, with 9 bases identical to TRBD2. V lost 5 bases and J lost 6; bases outside the gene matches: 10. The germline CDR1 and CDR2 sequences are PRHDT and FYEKMQ (reference sequence). The CDR3 runs to 15 residues. Written as DNA, the CDR3 is TGTGCCAGCAGCGGTACGAGCGGGGGGATTAAGACCCAGTACTTC. This encodes CASSGTSGGIKTQYF.

The genes are TRBV19 and TRBJ2-2; 7 bases align to TRBD2. This CDR3 is built from 16 residues. Losses at the gene ends were 6 bases for V and 5 bases for J; bases not matched to a gene: 12. In germline, CDR1 is LNHDA, CDR2 SQIVND (reference sequence). CDR3 nucleotides: TGTGCCAGTAGGATTGGGACTACCCGGGAGACCGGGGAGCTGTTTTTT. Its protein is CASRIGTTRETGELFF.

This sequence joins TRBV29-1 and TRBJ2-1; 7 nucleotides match TRBD2. J gave up 4 bases and V 3 bases, and 0 bases lay outside the gene matches. The CDR3 runs to 12 residues. Germline CDR1 SQVTM, CDR2 ANQGSEA. CDR3 DNA: TGCAGCGTTGAGGGGGGGTACAATGAGCAGTTCTTC. This encodes CSVEGGYNEQFF.

This clone appeared a single time. This rearrangement joins TRBV6-5 to TRBJ2-7; TRBD1 agrees at 8 bases. This CDR3 is 13 amino acids long. V gave up 4 bases and J gave up 4 bases; unmatched junction bases: 3. Germline V gene sequence: CDR1 MNHEY, CDR2 SVGAGI. The CDR3 DNA follows: TGTGCCAGCAGTTTGGACAGGGAGTACGAGCAGTACTTC. Its translation: CASSLDREYEQYF.

The chain combines TRBV7-3 with TRBJ2-1; 7 bases match TRBD1. CDR3 length: 16 residues. Germline V gene data show CDR1 as SGHTA and CDR2 as FQGTGA. V lost 4 bases, J lost 4 bases, and 10 bases stayed unmatched. CDR3 bases: TGTGCCAGCAGCTCTAAGACAGGGACCCTTTACAATGAGCAGTTCTTC. The encoded protein is CASSSKTGTLYNEQFF.

The chain recombines TRBV7-8 with TRBJ2-2; TRBD2 matches 7 bases. Trimming removed 5 bases from V and 1 base from J; junction bases left unmatched: 4. Germline CDR1 is SGHVS and CDR2 is FQNEAQ. The CDR3 sequence is 15 residues long. CDR3 loop: CASSPWGGNTGELFF. CDR3 bases: TGTGCCAGCAGCCCCTGGGGGGGGAACACCGGGGAGCTGTTTTTT. The full variable domain, its missing parts supplied by reference TRBV7-8 and TRBJ2-2, is GAGVSQSPRYKVAKRGQDVALRCDPISGHVSLFWYQQALGQGPEFLTYFQNEAQLDKSGLPSDRFFAERPEGSVSTLKIQRTQQEDSAVYLCASSPWGGNTGELFFGEGSRLTVL.

The CDR3 nucleotides are TGTGCCAGCAGTCCGGGAGGCAACTATGGCTACACCTTC. As protein: CASSPGGNYGYTF. The rearrangement joins TRBV27 to TRBJ1-2, with D hard to call. Trimming left V 5 bases short and J 2 bases short, with 9 bases between. The CDR3 is 13 amino acids. Germline V CDR1 and CDR2: MNHEY, SMNVEV (reference sequence).

The rearrangement joins TRBV27 to TRBJ1-3; D gene unclear. CDR1 MNHEY and CDR2 SMNVEV come from the germline V gene (reference sequence). V lost 9 bases, J lost 3 bases, and 15 bases lay in between. CDR3 length: 14 residues. The CDR3 DNA is TGTGCCAGTTCCGCCAGGCAGCTTGGAAACACCATATATTTT. Translated: CASSARQLGNTIYF.

The CDR3 sequence is CASSLWTGGDQPQHF. The CDR3 region has the DNA TGTGCCAGCAGTTTATGGACAGGGGGGGATCAGCCCCAGCATTTT. This chain uses TRBV28 with TRBJ1-5; the match to TRBD1 covers 9 bases. J was trimmed by 5 bases and V by 0 bases; bases with no gene match: 2. The CDR3 is 15 amino acids. The germline gives CDR1 MDHEN, CDR2 SYDVKM.

In nucleotides, the CDR3 is TGTGCCTGGGGGGGGCTATCTGAAGCTTTCTTT. This codes for CAWGGLSEAFF. This chain joins TRBV30 and TRBJ1-1; tentatively, D is TRBD1 (6 bases). The germline gives CDR1 GTSNPN, CDR2 SVGIG (reference sequence). There are 11 residues in the CDR3. V lost 5 bases, J lost 6 bases, and 10 bases lay in between.

This chain links TRBV14 with TRBJ1-1; a weak D match, TRBD1 (6 bases). V lost 5 bases, J lost 0 bases, and 10 bases lay in between. The CDR3 is 14 residues long. CDR1 and CDR2 (germline): SGHDN, FVKESK. DNA of the CDR3: TGTGCCAGCAGCGCGACAGGTATGAACACTGAAGCTTTCTTT. Translation: CASSATGMNTEAFF.